A selection of T cell receptor beta chains follows, all from one sample in a study of monozygotic twins with inflammatory bowel disease. TCRdb reworked the 5' RACE reads into one entry per CDR3 protein, no DNA. This repertoire comprises about 450,000 distinct CDR3 sequences; its ten largest clones make up roughly 2.3%. The specimen sequenced was blood. Receptors were obtained from a human donor with ulcerative colitis or Crohn's disease, or a healthy co-twin of an affected twin (not recorded which). Each CDR3 is given with its conserved first and last residue.

V gene: TRBV7-9; J gene: TRBJ2-1; CDR3 length: 14; CDR3 protein: CASSSPTSGDEQFF
V gene: TRBV3-1; J gene: TRBJ2-2; CDR3 length: 16; CDR3 protein: CASSQETGSNTGELFF
V gene: TRBV9; J gene: TRBJ1-4; CDR3 length: 16; CDR3 protein: CASSPGEATTNEKLFF
V gene: TRBV2; J gene: TRBJ1-2; CDR3 length: 15; CDR3 protein: CASSAVLDGYNGYTF
V gene: TRBV30; J gene: TRBJ1-1; CDR3 length: 11; CDR3 protein: CAGTGVTEAFF
V gene: TRBV29-1; J gene: TRBJ1-1; CDR3 length: 13; CDR3 protein: CSVHTGASTEAFF
V gene: TRBV5-1; J gene: TRBJ1-1; CDR3 length: 15; CDR3 protein: CASSLKVTGSTEAFF
V gene: TRBV3-1; J gene: TRBJ2-2; CDR3 length: 14; CDR3 protein: CASSQMGGTGELFF
V gene: TRBV19; J gene: TRBJ2-7; CDR3 length: 14; CDR3 protein: CASSYIYRSYEQYF
V gene: TRBV5-1; J gene: TRBJ2-7; CDR3 length: 16; CDR3 protein: CASSDVRGRPLREQYF
V gene: TRBV27; J gene: TRBJ2-1; CDR3 length: 15; CDR3 protein: CASSLGTLTYNEQFF
V gene: TRBV12-3/TRBV12-4; J gene: TRBJ2-3; CDR3 length: 19; CDR3 protein: CASSSRWSRLAESTDTQYF
V gene: TRBV5-1; J gene: TRBJ2-7; CDR3 length: 13; CDR3 protein: CASSSQGAREQYF
V gene: TRBV29-1; J gene: TRBJ1-2; CDR3 length: 14; CDR3 protein: CSVQPGTANYGYTF
V gene: TRBV20-1; J gene: TRBJ2-1; CDR3 length: 15; CDR3 protein: CSARDSLAVYNEQFF
V gene: TRBV10-3; J gene: TRBJ1-5; CDR3 length: 14; CDR3 protein: CSISEGVGNQPQHF
V gene: TRBV4-2; J gene: TRBJ2-4; CDR3 length: 16; CDR3 protein: CASSPTLAGGGDIQYF
V gene: TRBV5-4; J gene: TRBJ2-1; CDR3 length: 18; CDR3 protein: CASSSGGTGGITYNEQFF
V gene: TRBV5-5; J gene: TRBJ2-7; CDR3 length: 11; CDR3 protein: CASGLSYEQYF
V gene: TRBV12-3/TRBV12-4; J gene: TRBJ2-1; CDR3 length: 14; CDR3 protein: CASSPLGEYNEQFF
V gene: TRBV5-1; J gene: TRBJ2-3; CDR3 length: 14; CDR3 protein: CASSLGHSGDTQYF
V gene: TRBV4-3; J gene: TRBJ2-7; CDR3 length: 19; CDR3 protein: CASSQDWGRLAGRPYEQYF
V gene: TRBV28; J gene: TRBJ2-1; CDR3 length: 14; CDR3 protein: CASSLKDRYNEQFF
V gene: TRBV20-1; J gene: TRBJ1-5; CDR3 length: 14; CDR3 protein: CSAVDGSSNQPQHF
V gene: TRBV11-3; J gene: TRBJ1-1; CDR3 length: 20; CDR3 protein: CASTFRPAFPRGLEQTEAFF
V gene: TRBV7-2; J gene: TRBJ2-3; CDR3 length: 14; CDR3 protein: CASSVSASTDTQYF
V gene: TRBV4-2; J gene: TRBJ2-3; CDR3 length: 16; CDR3 protein: CASSQASGGYTDTQYF
V gene: TRBV20-1; J gene: TRBJ2-2; CDR3 length: 14; CDR3 protein: CSARRLANTGELFF
V gene: TRBV5-1; J gene: TRBJ1-1; CDR3 length: 14; CDR3 protein: CASSLDRGYGEAFF
V gene: TRBV21-1; J gene: TRBJ2-1; CDR3 length: 16; CDR3 protein: CASSKGQGKAGNEQFF
V gene: TRBV20-1; J gene: TRBJ2-1; CDR3 length: 15; CDR3 protein: CSARPPGGGGNEQFF
V gene: TRBV14; J gene: TRBJ2-5; CDR3 length: 13; CDR3 protein: CASSLLNGETQYF
V gene: TRBV7-2; J gene: TRBJ1-1; CDR3 length: 16; CDR3 protein: CASSPGTGAPNTEAFF
V gene: TRBV12-3/TRBV12-4; J gene: TRBJ2-5; CDR3 length: 18; CDR3 protein: CASSQQSSGLAGQETQYF
V gene: TRBV6-5; J gene: TRBJ2-3; CDR3 length: 16; CDR3 protein: CASSSSTSGSTDTQYF
V gene: TRBV7-9; J gene: TRBJ1-2; CDR3 length: 16; CDR3 protein: CASSSSGTGNAGGYTF
V gene: TRBV7-2; J gene: TRBJ2-1; CDR3 length: 15; CDR3 protein: CASSRPALTYNEQFF
V gene: TRBV15; J gene: TRBJ2-3; CDR3 length: 17; CDR3 protein: CATSSHSGTPRADTQYF
V gene: TRBV7-3; J gene: TRBJ2-1; CDR3 length: 17; CDR3 protein: CASAPGGALSSYNEQFF